This T cell receptor beta chain emerged from a study of PD-L1 blockade in urothelial cancer. Overall study: Patients arrived having already received 0 to 3 prior chemotherapy regimens.

The time point: peripheral blood 6 weeks after treatment start. CDR1 and CDR2 (germline): SGHKS, YYEKEE (reference sequence). CDR3 size: 17 residues. V was trimmed by 4 bases and J by 8 bases, leaving 25 bases between them. General observations from the study: By 3 weeks, tumor-associated blood clones had expanded more in durable-benefit patients.

This clone was counted once. Its antigen is currently unknown. Generated by immunoSEQ multiplex PCR, the TCRdb table keeps only in-frame clones and is missing some. The data hold 40,000 to 55,000 clones, with approximately 84% observed a single time. The sample was PBMCs, taken around atezolizumab (anti-PD-L1) treatment. This chain joins TRBV5-5 and TRBJ2-1; TRBD2 might be the D (6 bases). The clonotype was recovered from a man aged 55 to 69 with urothelial cancer. CDR3 residues: CASSAQVVRGGGDEQFF. CDR3 nucleotides: TGTGCCAGCAGCGCTCAGGTGGTGCGGGGTGGAGGCGATGAGCAGTTCTTC.